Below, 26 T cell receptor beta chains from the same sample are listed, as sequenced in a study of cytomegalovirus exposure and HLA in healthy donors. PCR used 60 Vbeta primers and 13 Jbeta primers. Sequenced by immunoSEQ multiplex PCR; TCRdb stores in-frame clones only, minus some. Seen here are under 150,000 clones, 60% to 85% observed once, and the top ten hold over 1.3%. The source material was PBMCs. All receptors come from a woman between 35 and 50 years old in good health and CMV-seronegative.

DNA of the CDR3: TGCGCCAGCAGCTTGGGTAGCGGGGGGCCGGTGGATACGCAGTATTTT. Protein product: CASSLGSGGPVDTQYF. This chain joins TRBV5-1 and TRBJ2-3; 10 bases agree with TRBD2. Germline CDR1 is SGHRS and CDR2 is YFSETQ. CDR3 length: 16 amino acids. Trimming took 0 bases from V and 6 from J; bases not matched to a gene: 7. The variable domain in full, with the rest retrieved from reference TRBV5-1 and TRBJ2-3, is KAGVTQTPRYLIKTRGQQVTLSCSPISGHRSVSWYQQTPGQGLQFLFEYFSETQRNKGNFPGRFSGRQFSNSRSEMNVSTLELGDSALYLCASSLGSGGPVDTQYFGPGTRLTVL.

CDR3 in DNA: TGTGCCAGCAGCCCGACAGGGAACACCGGGGAGCTGTTTTTT. It yields the protein CASSPTGNTGELFF. The chain carries TRBV7-9 and TRBJ2-2; TRBD1 is a possible D gene (6 bases). Germline CDR1 and CDR2: SEHNR and FQNEAQ (reference sequence). V was clipped by 5 bases and J by 1 base, with 8 bases between them. The CDR3 is made up of 14 amino acids.

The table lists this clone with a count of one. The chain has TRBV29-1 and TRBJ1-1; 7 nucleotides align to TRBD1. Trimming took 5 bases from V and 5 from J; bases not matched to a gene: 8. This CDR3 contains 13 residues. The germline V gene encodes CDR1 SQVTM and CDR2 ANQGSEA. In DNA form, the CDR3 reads TGCAGCGTTTTACAGGGGAGAGGGACTGAAGCTTTCTTT. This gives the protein CSVLQGRGTEAFF.

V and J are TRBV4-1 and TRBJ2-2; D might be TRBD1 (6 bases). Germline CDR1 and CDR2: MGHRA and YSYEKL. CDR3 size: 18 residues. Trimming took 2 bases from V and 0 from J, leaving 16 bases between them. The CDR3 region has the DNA TGCGCCAGCAGCCAACCAGGGGCCGCTAGTTCGAACACCGGGGAGCTGTTTTTT. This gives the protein CASSQPGAASSNTGELFF.

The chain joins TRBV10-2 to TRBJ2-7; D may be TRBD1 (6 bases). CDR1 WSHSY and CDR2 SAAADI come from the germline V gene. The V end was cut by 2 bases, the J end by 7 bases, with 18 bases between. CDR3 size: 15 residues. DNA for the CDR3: TGCGCCAGCAGTGAGGGACAGATCGGGTCTAATGAGCAGTACTTC. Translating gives CASSEGQIGSNEQYF.

Here the CDR3 reads CASSEMWTGGSDTQYF. The DNA for the CDR3 is TGTGCCAGCAGTGAGATGTGGACAGGGGGCTCAGATACGCAGTATTTT. The genes are TRBV25-1 and TRBJ2-3, with 11 bases lining up with TRBD1. Trimming cost V 3 bases and J 4 bases; bases outside gene matches: 6. Germline V gene sequence: CDR1 MGHDK, CDR2 SYGVNS. There are 16 residues in the CDR3.

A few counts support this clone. The CDR3: CASSPQFSSYNEQFF. The CDR3 coding sequence is TGTGCCAGCAGTCCTCAGTTTTCCTCCTACAATGAGCAGTTCTTC. J is TRBJ2-1 and V is TRBV6-5; D is undetermined. The CDR3 contains 15 residues. The ends were cut back, 5 bases at V and 0 bases at J, with 11 bases in the middle. Germline values: CDR1 MNHEY, CDR2 SVGAGI.

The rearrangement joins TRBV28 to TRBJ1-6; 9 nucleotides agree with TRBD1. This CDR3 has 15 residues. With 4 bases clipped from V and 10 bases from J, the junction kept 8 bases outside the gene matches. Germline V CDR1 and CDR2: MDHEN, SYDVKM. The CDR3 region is CASSSYRGPESPLHF. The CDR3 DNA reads TGTGCCAGCAGTTCGTACAGGGGGCCGGAGTCACCCCTCCACTTT.

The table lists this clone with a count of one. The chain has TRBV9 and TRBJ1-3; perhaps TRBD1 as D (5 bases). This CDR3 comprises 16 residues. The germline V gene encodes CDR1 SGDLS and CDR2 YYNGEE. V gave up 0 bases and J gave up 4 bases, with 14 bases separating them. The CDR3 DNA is TGTGCCAGCAGCGTAGGATTGGACAAGCACGGAAACACCATATATTTT. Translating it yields CASSVGLDKHGNTIYF.

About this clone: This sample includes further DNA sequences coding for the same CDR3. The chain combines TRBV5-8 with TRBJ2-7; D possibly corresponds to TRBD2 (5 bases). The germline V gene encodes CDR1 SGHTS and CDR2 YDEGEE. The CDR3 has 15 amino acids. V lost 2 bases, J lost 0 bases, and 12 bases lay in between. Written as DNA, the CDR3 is TGTGCCAGCAGCTTTCTGGGTGGGAGCTCCTACGAGCAGTACTTC. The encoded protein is CASSFLGGSSYEQYF.

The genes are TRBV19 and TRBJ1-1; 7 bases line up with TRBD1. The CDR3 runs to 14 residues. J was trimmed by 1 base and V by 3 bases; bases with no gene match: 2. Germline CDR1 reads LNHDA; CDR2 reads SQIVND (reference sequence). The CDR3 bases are TGTGCCAGTAGTATTGACAGGGAGAACACTGAAGCTTTCTTT. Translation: CASSIDRENTEAFF.

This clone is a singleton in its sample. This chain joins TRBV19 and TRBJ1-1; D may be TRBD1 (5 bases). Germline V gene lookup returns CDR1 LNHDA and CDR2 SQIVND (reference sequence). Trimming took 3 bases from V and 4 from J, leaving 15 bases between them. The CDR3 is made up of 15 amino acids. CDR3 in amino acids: CASSIVSGLGTEAFF. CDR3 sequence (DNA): TGTGCCAGTAGTATTGTCTCAGGGTTGGGCACTGAAGCTTTCTTT.

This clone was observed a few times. CDR3 residues: CASSIISGRAAVAGELFF. In nucleotides, the CDR3 is TGTGCCAGTAGTATAATATCGGGCAGGGCGGCGGTTGCCGGGGAGCTGTTTTTT. The chain employs TRBV19 and TRBJ2-2, with D possibly matching TRBD1 (5 bases). There are 18 residues in the CDR3. Trimming removed 2 bases from V and 6 bases from J, with 22 bases in between. In germline, CDR1 is LNHDA, CDR2 SQIVND (reference sequence).

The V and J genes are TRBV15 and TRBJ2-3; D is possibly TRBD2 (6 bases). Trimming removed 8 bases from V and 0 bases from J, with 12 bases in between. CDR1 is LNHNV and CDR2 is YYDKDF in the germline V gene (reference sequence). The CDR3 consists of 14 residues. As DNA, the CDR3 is TGTGCCACCTACTCGGGACTTAGCACAGATACGCAGTATTTT. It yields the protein CATYSGLSTDTQYF. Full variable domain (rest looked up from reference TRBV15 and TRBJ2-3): DAMVIQNPRYQVTQFGKPVTLSCSQTLNHNVMYWYQQKSSQAPKLLFHYYDKDFNNEADTPDNFQSRRPNTSFCFLDIRSPGLGDTAMYLCATYSGLSTDTQYFGPGTRLTVL.

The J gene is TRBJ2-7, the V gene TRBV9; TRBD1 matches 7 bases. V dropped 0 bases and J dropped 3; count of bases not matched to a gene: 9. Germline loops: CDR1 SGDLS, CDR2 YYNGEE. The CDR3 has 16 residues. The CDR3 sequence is CASSVGERGQVYEQYF. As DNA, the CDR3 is TGTGCCAGCAGCGTAGGAGAGAGGGGGCAGGTCTACGAGCAGTACTTC. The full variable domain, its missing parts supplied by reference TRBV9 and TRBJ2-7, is DSGVTQTPKHLITATGQRVTLRCSPRSGDLSVYWYQQSLDQGLQFLIQYYNGEERAKGNILERFSAQQFPDLHSELNLSSLELGDSALYFCASSVGERGQVYEQYFGPGTRLTVT.

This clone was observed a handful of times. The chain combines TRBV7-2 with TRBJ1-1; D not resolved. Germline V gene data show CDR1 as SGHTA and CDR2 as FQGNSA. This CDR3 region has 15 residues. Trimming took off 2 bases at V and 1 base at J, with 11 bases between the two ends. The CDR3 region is CASSLQISPNTEAFF. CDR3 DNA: TGTGCCAGCAGCTTACAGATCTCTCCGAACACTGAAGCTTTCTTT. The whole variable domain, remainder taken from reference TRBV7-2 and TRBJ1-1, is GAGVSQSPSNKVTEKGKDVELRCDPISGHTALYWYRQSLGQGLEFLIYFQGNSAPDKSGLPSDRFSAERTGGSVSTLTIQRTQQEDSAVYLCASSLQISPNTEAFFGQGTRLTVV.

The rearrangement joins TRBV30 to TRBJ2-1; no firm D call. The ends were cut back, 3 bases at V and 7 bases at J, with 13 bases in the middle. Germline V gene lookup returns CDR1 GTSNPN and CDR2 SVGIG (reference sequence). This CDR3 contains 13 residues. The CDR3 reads CAWSRPYLNEQFF. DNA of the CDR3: TGTGCCTGGAGCCGCCCCTACCTTAATGAGCAGTTCTTC.

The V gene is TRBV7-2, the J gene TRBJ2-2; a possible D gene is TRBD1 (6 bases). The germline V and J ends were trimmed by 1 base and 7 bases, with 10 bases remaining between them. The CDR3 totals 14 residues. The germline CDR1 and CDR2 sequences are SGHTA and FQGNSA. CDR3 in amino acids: CASSLDRVIGELFF. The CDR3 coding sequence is TGTGCCAGCAGCTTAGACAGGGTCATCGGGGAGCTGTTTTTT.

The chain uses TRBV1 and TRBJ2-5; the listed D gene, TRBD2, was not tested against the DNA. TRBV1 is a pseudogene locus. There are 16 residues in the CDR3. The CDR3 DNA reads TGCACCAGCAGCCCCGCGGGCGGGGGTGAACAAGAGACCCAGTACTTC. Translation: CTSSPAGGGEQETQYF.

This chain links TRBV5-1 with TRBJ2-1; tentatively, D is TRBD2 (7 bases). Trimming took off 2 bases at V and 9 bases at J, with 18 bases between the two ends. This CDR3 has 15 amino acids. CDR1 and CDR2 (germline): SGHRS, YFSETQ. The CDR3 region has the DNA TGCGCCAGCAGCTTTTTGGCGGGGGCTTTCGGTGAGCAGTTCTTC. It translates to CASSFLAGAFGEQFF.

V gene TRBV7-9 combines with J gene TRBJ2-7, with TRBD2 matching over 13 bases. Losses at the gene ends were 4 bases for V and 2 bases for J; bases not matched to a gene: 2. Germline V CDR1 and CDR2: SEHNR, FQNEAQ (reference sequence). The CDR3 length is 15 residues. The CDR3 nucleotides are TGTGCCAGCAGCTACACTAGCGGGGGGGCCTACGAGCAGTACTTC. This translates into CASSYTSGGAYEQYF. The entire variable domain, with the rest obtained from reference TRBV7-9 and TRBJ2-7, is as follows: DTGVSQNPRHKITKRGQNVTFRCDPISEHNRLYWYRQTLGQGPEFLTYFQNEAQLEKSRLLSDRFSAERPKGSFSTLEIQRTEQGDSAMYLCASSYTSGGAYEQYFGPGTRLTVT.

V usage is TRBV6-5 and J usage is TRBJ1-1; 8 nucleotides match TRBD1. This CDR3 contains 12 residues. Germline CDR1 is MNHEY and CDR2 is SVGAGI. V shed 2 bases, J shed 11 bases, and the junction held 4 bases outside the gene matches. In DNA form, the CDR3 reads TGTGCCAGCAGTTACCAGGGGGCTCGGGCTTTCTTT. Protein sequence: CASSYQGARAFF.

The DNA of the CDR3 is TGTGCCACCAGCAGAGATCGGGAGCTAGGCGAGCAGTACTTC. Its protein product is CATSRDRELGEQYF. The V gene is TRBV15, the J gene TRBJ2-7; weak D call: TRBD2 (6 bases). Trimming cost V 0 bases and J 6 bases, with 12 bases left between them. CDR3 length: 14 residues. Germline CDR1 LNHNV, CDR2 YYDKDF (reference sequence).

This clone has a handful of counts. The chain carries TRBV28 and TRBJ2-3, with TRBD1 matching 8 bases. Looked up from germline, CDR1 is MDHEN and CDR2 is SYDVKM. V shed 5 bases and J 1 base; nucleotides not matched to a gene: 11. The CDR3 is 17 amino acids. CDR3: CASSRDRRRGGTDTQYF. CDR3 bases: TGTGCCAGCAGTCGGGACAGGCGGAGGGGCGGCACAGATACGCAGTATTTT. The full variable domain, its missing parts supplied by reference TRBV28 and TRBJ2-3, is DVKVTQSSRYLVKRTGEKVFLECVQDMDHENMFWYRQDPGLGLRLIYFSYDVKMKEKGDIPEGYSVSREKKERFSLILESASTNQTSMYLCASSRDRRRGGTDTQYFGPGTRLTVL.

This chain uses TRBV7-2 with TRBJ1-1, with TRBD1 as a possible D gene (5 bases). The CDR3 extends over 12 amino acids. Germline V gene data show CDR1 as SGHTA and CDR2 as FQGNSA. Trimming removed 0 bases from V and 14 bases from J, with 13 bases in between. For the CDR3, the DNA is TGTGCCAGCAGCTTAGCACCCGGGGGATGGTTCTTT. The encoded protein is CASSLAPGGWFF.

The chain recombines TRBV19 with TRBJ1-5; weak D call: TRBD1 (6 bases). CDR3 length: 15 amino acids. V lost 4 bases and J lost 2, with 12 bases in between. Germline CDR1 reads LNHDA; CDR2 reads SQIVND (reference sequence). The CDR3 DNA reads TGTGCCAGTAGTAGGACAGCGCCGGGCAATCAGCCCCAGCATTTT. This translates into CASSRTAPGNQPQHF.